The source of this T cell receptor beta chain is a study of T cells in Graves' hyperthyroidism and ophthalmopathy. Study as a whole: Peripheral blood sampling occurred at initial diagnosis, before any treatment.

Regarding the study as a whole: Most expanded thyroid clonotypes above 0.001 also appeared in blood.

TCR beta CDR3 regions were amplified from RNA. HTBI primers were used for first-round RT-PCR of the TCR CDR3. Each CDR3 protein is one row after TCRdb ran MiXCR on the multiplex PCR reads. Of some 600,000 distinct CDR3 sequences detected, about 15% appear once; the ten largest clones hold 5.8%. This clonotype appeared many times. Antigen specificity is unknown. The CDR3 is 18 amino acids. V dropped 4 bases and J dropped 6; count of bases not matched to a gene: 13. Germline V lookup: CDR1 LNHDA, CDR2 SQIVND (reference sequence). Participants, patients aged 18 to 65, had newly diagnosed hyperthyroidism with a duration under 2 months. The PBMCs were sourced from fresh peripheral blood (more than 8.5 ml).

The chain combines TRBV19 with TRBJ2-2; 11 nucleotides agree with TRBD1. This TCR derives from a woman in her twenties or thirties with Graves' hyperthyroidism that later progressed to Graves' ophthalmopathy. Source material: blood. The CDR3 coding sequence is TGTGCCAGTAGTACCGTTCGGACAGGGGGCGTCGGGGCCGGGGAGCTGTTTTTT. Amino acid sequence: CASSTVRTGGVGAGELFF.